This T cell receptor (beta chain) was captured in a study of blood T cell repertoires in COVID-19. The age range of participants was about 18 to 100 years, with residence in about 25 US areas. Libraries were prepared by immunoSEQ multiplex PCR; TCRdb keeps only in-frame clonotypes and omits some of them. Of over 150,000 clones listed, roughly 84% were seen once; the top ten hold 7%. The sequencing sample was made of PBMCs or T cells enriched from blood (not recorded which). The TCR originated in a woman in her fifties or sixties who had recovered from COVID-19.

CDR3 DNA: TGTGCCTGGAGTGAAGGGGGCGGCACTGAAGCTTTCTTT. Protein sequence: CAWSEGGGTEAFF. The chain carries TRBV30 and TRBJ1-1, with TRBD1 identical over 7 bases. The junction had 3 bases not matched to a gene; V was cut back by 1 base and J by 4 bases. The CDR3 consists of 13 residues. Germline V CDR1 and CDR2: GTSNPN, SVGIG (reference sequence).